This paragraph covers one T cell receptor beta chain sequence. The antigen it binds to is not known. No base-level quality is on record; no much larger clone is a single base apart. These data come from a study of T cell responses to AZD1222 COVID-19 vaccine (dated by TCRdb to the early 2020s). As for the study more broadly: TCR sequencing covered some 240 trial participants: nearly 210 given two doses of AZD1222 and 26 given two doses of MenACWY control vaccine. Enrollment into the trials was organized by age into subgroups of 18-55, 56-69 and 70-plus years, and those subgroups contained 148, 28 and 57 TCR-sequenced participants, respectively. General conclusions and limits of the study: Reportedly, almost half of the unique spike-specific TCRs recognized epitopes lying outside the regions that are mutated in the B.1.351 and B.1.1.7 variants. After two AZD1222 doses, spike-specific TCR breadth and depth were significantly higher than at day 0 and than in MenACWY recipients. The vaccine-associated CD4 TCRs covered the entire spike protein, and the dominant responses fell in regions 160-218 and 743-854. Conclusions about previously exposed vaccinees are limited, since just five or six AZD1222 recipients were seropositive for SARS-CoV-2 at baseline. Most participants were white British and females outnumbered males, and the authors suggested that clonal diversity may have been underestimated. Because no day 14 peak-response samples were available, repertoires were characterized only after the peak T cell response. The 56-69-year group was small, and its depth increase did not reach significance, likely because of low power.

In light of the paper, this sample's time point label describes: baseline before first vaccination. The sample's treatment or condition label, in plain terms: meningococcal conjugate vaccine given as trial control. Samples from vaccinated people were obtained from the UK trials COV001 and COV002, which included a single-blind randomized controlled phase 2/3 trial of AZD1222 (ChAdOx1 nCoV-19) in healthy adults. Trial participant PBMC samples were collected at day 0 and day 28 after the second dose for TCRbeta chain sequencing. The CDR3 regions of human TCRbeta chains were analyzed by immunosequencing. The original methods were these. TCRs in the repertoires were compared against a reference library of SARS-CoV-2-specific TCRs that had been generated with the MIRA antigen-specificity platform. Breadth meant the fraction of unique TCRs that were SARS-CoV-2-associated, whereas depth meant the fraction of total T cells that were SARS-CoV-2-associated. Using the MIRA data, each spike-specific TCR was mapped to the spike region that the TCR reacts to and placed in a CD4 or CD8 class. Log10-transformed breadth and depth values were compared by one-way ANOVA with Sidak's multiple comparisons tests. TCRdb stores this immuneACCESS table with in-frame sequences only. Part of the clones is absent; in the studies checked, under half of the shortfall reflects unresolved V genes, and no reason is known for the rest. That table supplies the V and J calls and clone size; D and trimming were determined from the DNA. The sample table records about 140,000 clones; 85% to 95% of these occur just once. The top ten clonotypes cover around 0.9% of the sample.

Between the V and J ends, shortened by 6 bases and 4 bases respectively, the junction contains 13 bases. CDR1 LNHDA and CDR2 SQIVND were looked up in the germline V gene (reference sequence). The CDR3, from cysteine to phenylalanine, totals 14 residues. Of all the DNA, just the CDR3 is kept, 42 bases in frame from base 1. The origin of this receptor is an adult in good health. The chain links TRBV19 with TRBJ1-5; the D gene assignment is ambiguous. The sample consisted of peripheral blood, taken on day 0 of MenACWY control vaccination. For the CDR3, the sequence is CASRMRARNQPQHF. The nucleotides are TGTGCCAGTAGAATGAGGGCTCGGAATCAGCCCCAGCATTTT.